The present entry profiles one T cell receptor (beta chain) with its context. Its cognate antigen is unknown. Clones were read by immunoSEQ multiplex PCR, and TCRdb kept only the in-frame ones, dropping some. The sample shows 73,000 or so clones, about 86% of them seen only once. The sample originates from a study of OX40 agonist ivuxolimab in advanced cancers. Notes on the study in general: Circulating CD4+ and CD8+ T cells showed clonal expansion by week 6 at 0.1 to 3.0 mg/kg.

V lost 9 bases and J 5 bases, leaving 16 bases between the germline ends. Germline CDR1 MNHEY, CDR2 SMNVEV (reference sequence). CDR3 size: 13 residues. The sample was CD4+ or CD8+ T cells sorted from blood, taken in a trial of the OX40 agonist ivuxolimab. This chain uses TRBV27 with TRBJ2-5; D may match TRBD1 or TRBD2 (7 bases each). The sequence was obtained from an adult with an advanced solid tumor such as melanoma, head and neck, liver or kidney cancer. CDR3 amino acids: CARTNRGGETQYF. The CDR3 DNA sequence: TGTGCCAGGACGAACAGGGGAGGGGAGACCCAGTACTTC.